This T cell receptor (beta chain) came from a study of Ad26.COV2.S vaccination and SARS-CoV-2 variants. Study summary: Into the muscle, Ad26.COV2.S was dosed once or twice, 56 days apart. Study findings and constraints: Reports say spike-specific CD8+ and CD4+ T cell responses covered substantial breadth after vaccination.

The data were produced by immunoSEQ multiplex PCR, yet TCRdb's version contains in-frame clones alone and is incomplete. The data contain about 280,000 clones, more than 70% of them seen just once; the ten biggest clones take up less than 3.5%. Details on this clone: Its specificity is unknown.

Germline V gene data show CDR1 as SGHVS and CDR2 as FNYEAQ. The V end lost 5 bases, the J end lost 10 bases, and 15 bases lay between the germline ends. The CDR3 has 14 amino acids. The treatment is: some 20 received Ad26.COV2.S at low or high dose, single or two shots; five or six received placebo; per-sample allocation not given. It was on day 63 after the first vaccine or placebo injection that samples were taken. This vaccine is an Ad26 vector that expresses the Wuhan-strain SARS-CoV-2 spike. V usage is TRBV7-6 and J usage is TRBJ1-6; D might be TRBD1 (5 bases). The clonotype was recovered from a person between 18 and 65 years old who received the Ad26.COV2.S COVID-19 vaccine or a placebo. The input for sequencing was peripheral blood, taken in a trial of Ad26.COV2.S vaccine versus placebo. CDR3 protein: CASSPGGVGSPLHF. The CDR3 DNA sequence: TGTGCCAGCAGCCCCGGGGGGGTGGGGTCACCCCTCCACTTT.